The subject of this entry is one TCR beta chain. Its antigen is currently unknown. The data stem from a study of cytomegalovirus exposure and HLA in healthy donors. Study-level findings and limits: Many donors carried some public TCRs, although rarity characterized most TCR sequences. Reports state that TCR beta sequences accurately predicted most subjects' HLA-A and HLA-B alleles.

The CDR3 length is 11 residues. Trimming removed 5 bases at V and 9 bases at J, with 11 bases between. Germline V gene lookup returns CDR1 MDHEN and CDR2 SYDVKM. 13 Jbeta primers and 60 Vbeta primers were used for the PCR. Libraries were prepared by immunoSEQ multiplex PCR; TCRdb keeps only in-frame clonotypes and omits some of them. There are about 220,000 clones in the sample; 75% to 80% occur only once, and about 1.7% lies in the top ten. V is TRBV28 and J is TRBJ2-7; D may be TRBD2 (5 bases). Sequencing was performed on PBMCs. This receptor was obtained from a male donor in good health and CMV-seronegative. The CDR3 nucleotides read TGTGCCAGCAGTCCGGACTGGGGGCAGTACTTC. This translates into CASSPDWGQYF.